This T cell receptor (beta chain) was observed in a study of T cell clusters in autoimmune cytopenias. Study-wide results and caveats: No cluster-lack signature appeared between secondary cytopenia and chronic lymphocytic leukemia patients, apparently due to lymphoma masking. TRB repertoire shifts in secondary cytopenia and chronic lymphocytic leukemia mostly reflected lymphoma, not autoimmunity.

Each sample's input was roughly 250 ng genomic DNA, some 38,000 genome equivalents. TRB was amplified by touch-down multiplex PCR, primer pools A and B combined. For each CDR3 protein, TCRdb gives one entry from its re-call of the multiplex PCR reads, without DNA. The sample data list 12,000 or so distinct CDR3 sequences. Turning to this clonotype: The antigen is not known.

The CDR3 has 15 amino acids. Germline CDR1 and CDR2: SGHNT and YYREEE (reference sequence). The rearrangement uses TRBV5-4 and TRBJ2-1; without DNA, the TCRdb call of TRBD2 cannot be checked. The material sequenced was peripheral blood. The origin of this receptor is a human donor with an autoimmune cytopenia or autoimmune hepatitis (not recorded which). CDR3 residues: CASSFGLAGGQEQFF.